Reported below is one T cell receptor beta chain. What it binds is unknown. The data were obtained in a study of beta chain features in type 1 diabetes. As for the study in general: Investigators examined nearly 110,000,000 sorted cells across all samples.

Sequenced material consisted of expressed TCRB transcripts (all of the isolated RNA was reverse transcribed). Deep immunoSEQ sequencing covered naive, central memory and regulatory T cell samples. Clones were read by immunoSEQ multiplex PCR, and TCRdb kept only the in-frame ones, dropping some. Here the sample spans about 160,000 clones, approximately 9.1% being singletons. Study-wide results and limits: Patients with type 1 diabetes carried fewer insertions and had more deletions at their VDJ junctions.

This CDR3 has 14 amino acids. The germline CDR1 and CDR2 sequences are SGHNT and YENEEA. V lost 5 bases, J lost 5 bases, and 5 bases stayed unmatched. Material: central memory CD4+ T cells from blood. The rearrangement links TRBV11-3 to TRBJ1-1; the match to TRBD1 covers 10 bases. This receptor was obtained from a woman under 30 in good health. CDR3 nucleotide sequence: TGTGCCAGCAGCACGGGACAGGGGAGTACTGAAGCTTTCTTT. Encoded protein: CASSTGQGSTEAFF.